Presented here are 14 T cell receptor beta chains from one specimen sequenced in a study of OX40 agonist ivuxolimab in advanced cancers. Some clones are missing from TCRdb's copy, which holds only in-frame ones; the method was immunoSEQ multiplex PCR. Of 60,000 to 80,000 clones detected, around 84% appear once; the ten largest clones hold around 1.5%. Sequencing was performed on CD4+ or CD8+ T cells sorted from blood, taken in a trial of the OX40 agonist ivuxolimab. Receptor source: an adult with an advanced solid tumor such as melanoma, head and neck, liver or kidney cancer.

V is TRBV7-9 and J is TRBJ1-4; D is uncertain. V lost 1 base and J lost 8, with 14 bases in between. The CDR3 extends over 15 amino acids. From germline, CDR1 is SEHNR and CDR2 FQNEAQ (reference sequence). The CDR3 here is CASSLVGKGEEKLFF. The CDR3 DNA sequence: TGTGCCAGCAGCTTAGTCGGAAAGGGAGAGGAAAAACTGTTTTTT.

The rearrangement joins TRBV6-1 to TRBJ1-4, with D possibly TRBD1 on 5 matching bases. The CDR3 covers 14 residues. Trimming shortened V by 5 bases and J by 5 bases, and 12 bases separated the two germline ends. In germline, CDR1 is MNHNS, CDR2 SASEGT. CDR3 DNA sequence: TGTGCCAGCAGTAGCCGGGACTCCAATGAAAAACTGTTTTTT. Its translation is CASSSRDSNEKLFF.

The J gene is TRBJ2-7, the V gene TRBV28; weak D call: TRBD2 (5 bases). This CDR3 has 13 amino acids. The V end was cut by 1 base, the J end by 7 bases, with 11 bases between. CDR1 and CDR2 (germline): MDHEN, SYDVKM. The CDR3 loop reads CASSLSGSWEQYF. CDR3 in DNA: TGTGCCAGCAGTTTATCGGGATCTTGGGAGCAGTACTTC.

The chain joins TRBV6-6 to TRBJ1-1, with 8 bases aligning to TRBD1. The CDR3 has 14 amino acids. The germline V gene has CDR1 MNHNY and CDR2 SVGAGI (reference sequence). The V segment lost 6 bases and the J segment 5 bases; nucleotides outside the gene matches: 8. CDR3 sequence (DNA): TGTGCCAGCAGAGACAGGGGTGGGGGTACTGAAGCTTTCTTT. As protein: CASRDRGGGTEAFF.

V and J are TRBV7-2 and TRBJ1-1; D might be TRBD1 (5 bases). The CDR3 extends over 14 amino acids. Germline values: CDR1 SGHTA, CDR2 FQGNSA. The V and J ends lost 1 base and 3 bases respectively, with 9 bases between them. The DNA for the CDR3 is TGTGCCAGCAGCTTAGAGCGGGGGGACACTGAAGCTTTCTTT. Amino acid sequence: CASSLERGDTEAFF.

This clone appeared a single time. V usage is TRBV6-6 and J usage is TRBJ2-7; 8 nucleotides line up with TRBD2. This CDR3 has 15 residues. The trim removed 6 bases at V and 2 bases at J, leaving 9 bases unmatched. Germline CDR1 is MNHNY and CDR2 is SVGAGI (reference sequence). Written as DNA, the CDR3 is TGTGCCAGCAGGCTTGGGGGAGCGGGGGCCTACGAGCAGTACTTC. Translation: CASRLGGAGAYEQYF.

V is TRBV7-2 and J is TRBJ1-1; D remains ambiguous. The germline V and J ends were trimmed by 0 bases and 3 bases, with 8 bases remaining between them. In germline, CDR1 is SGHTA, CDR2 FQGNSA. The CDR3 totals 14 residues. CDR3 sequence reads: CASSLALGYTEAFF. The CDR3 region has the DNA TGTGCCAGCAGCTTAGCTTTGGGTTACACTGAAGCTTTCTTT.

The CDR3 is CASMRTTDTQYF. The CDR3 coding sequence is TGTGCCAGCATGCGTACCACAGATACGCAGTATTTT. The chain couples TRBV7-2 to TRBJ2-3; D is unresolved. The germline CDR1 and CDR2 sequences are SGHTA and FQGNSA. The CDR3 has 12 amino acids. Trimming stripped 7 bases from V and 2 bases from J, with 7 bases between.

J is TRBJ1-1 and V is TRBV20-1; no definite D call. CDR1 is DFQATT, CDR2 SNEGSKA, per germline (reference sequence). This CDR3 is 10 amino acids long. The V gene lost 4 bases and the J gene lost 7 bases, with 7 bases spanning the gap. CDR3 in amino acids: CSAMSGEAFF. CDR3 in DNA: TGCAGTGCTATGTCGGGTGAAGCTTTCTTT.

The rearrangement joins TRBV30 to TRBJ2-1; TRBD1 is a possible D gene (6 bases). This CDR3 contains 14 residues. Germline CDR1 GTSNPN, CDR2 SVGIG (reference sequence). V gave up 4 bases and J gave up 7 bases, with 17 bases separating them. The CDR3 sequence is CAWNRDQAMNEQFF. The CDR3 DNA reads TGTGCCTGGAACAGGGACCAAGCGATGAATGAGCAGTTCTTC. The full variable domain, completed using reference TRBV30 and TRBJ2-1, is SQTIHQWPATLVQPVGSPLSLECTVEGTSNPNLYWYRQAAGRGLQLLFYSVGIGQISSEVPQNLSASRPQDRQFILSSKKLLLSDSGFYLCAWNRDQAMNEQFFGPGTRLTVL.

V usage is TRBV10-3 and J usage is TRBJ2-3, with 11 nucleotides matching TRBD2. This CDR3 contains 15 residues. The J segment lost 5 bases and the V segment lost 6 bases, leaving 7 bases of the junction unmatched. The germline V gene has CDR1 ENHRY and CDR2 SYGVKD. The CDR3 DNA reads as TGTGCCATCAGCACACTAGCGGGAGCGGGAGATACGCAGTATTTT. Protein sequence: CAISTLAGAGDTQYF.

This sequence joins TRBV21-1 and TRBJ2-1. TRBV21-1 is labeled a pseudogene. The CDR3 has 14 amino acids. The CDR3 coding sequence is TGTGCCAGCAACCACCAGACCCCATTCAATGAGCAGTTCTTC. It is translated as CASNHQTPFNEQFF.

The V call is TRBV19, the J call TRBJ1-2, with 9 positions matching TRBD1. Germline V gene lookup returns CDR1 LNHDA and CDR2 SQIVND (reference sequence). This CDR3 has 14 amino acids. J was trimmed by 2 bases and V by 7 bases; bases with no gene match: 5. CDR3 nucleotide sequence: TGTGCCAGTACCACCGGGACAGGGAACTATGGCTACACCTTC. Its translation is CASTTGTGNYGYTF.

The chain uses TRBV28 and TRBJ1-6; D gene uncertain. The CDR3 is made up of 16 amino acids. Germline V lookup: CDR1 MDHEN, CDR2 SYDVKM. V lost 6 bases, J lost 0 bases, and 12 bases lay in between. The CDR3 DNA is TGTGCCAGCAGATCCTTGGGTGACTCCTATAATTCACCCCTCCACTTT. The encoded protein is CASRSLGDSYNSPLHF.